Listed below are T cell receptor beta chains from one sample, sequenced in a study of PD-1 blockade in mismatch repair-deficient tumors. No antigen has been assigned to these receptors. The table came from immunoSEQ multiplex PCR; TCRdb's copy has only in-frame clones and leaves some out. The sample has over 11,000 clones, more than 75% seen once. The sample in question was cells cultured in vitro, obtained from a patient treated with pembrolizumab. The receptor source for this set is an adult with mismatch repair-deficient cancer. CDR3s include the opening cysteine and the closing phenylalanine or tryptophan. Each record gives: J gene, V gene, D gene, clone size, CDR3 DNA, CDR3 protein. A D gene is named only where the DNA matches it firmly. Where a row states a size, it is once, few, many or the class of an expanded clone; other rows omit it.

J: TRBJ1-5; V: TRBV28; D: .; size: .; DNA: TGTGCCAGCAGCCCATTATTACAGGGATCGCAGCCCCAGCATTTT; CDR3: CASSPLLQGSQPQHF
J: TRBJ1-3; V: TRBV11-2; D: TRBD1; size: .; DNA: TGTGCCAGCAGCGCCTGGGACAGAGATGATCGTAGGAACACCATATATTTT; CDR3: CASSAWDRDDRRNTIYF
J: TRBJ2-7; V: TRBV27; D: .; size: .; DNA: TGTGCCAACTCGAGGCCGATCACCTACGAGCAGTACTTC; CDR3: CANSRPITYEQYF
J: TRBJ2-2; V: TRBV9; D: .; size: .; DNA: TGTGCCAGCAGCGTGCAGGGGCTTAGCACCGGGGAGCTGTTTTTT; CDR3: CASSVQGLSTGELFF
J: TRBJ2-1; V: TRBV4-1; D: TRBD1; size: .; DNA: TGCGCCAGTTCAGGGGGCTCCGGCAATGAGCAGTTCTTC; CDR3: CASSGGSGNEQFF
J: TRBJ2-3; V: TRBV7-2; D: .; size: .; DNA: TGTGCCAGCAGCTTCGGGACTCTCCGAGATACGCAGTATTTT; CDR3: CASSFGTLRDTQYF
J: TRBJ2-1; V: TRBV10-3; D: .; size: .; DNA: TGTGCCATCAGTGACAGGGATTTACAGTTCTTC; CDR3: CAISDRDLQFF
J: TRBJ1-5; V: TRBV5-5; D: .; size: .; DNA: TGTGCCAGCAGCTTGGACAGGGACAATCAGCCCCAGCATTTT; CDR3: CASSLDRDNQPQHF
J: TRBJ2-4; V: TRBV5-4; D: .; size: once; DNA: TGTGCCAGCAGCCGCCGGGACGATTTAGCCAAAAACATTCAGTACTTC; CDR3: CASSRRDDLAKNIQYF
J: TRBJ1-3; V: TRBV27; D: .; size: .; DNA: TGTGCCAGCAGTCGGGCGTCCCGGGACAACTCTGGAAACACCATATATTTT; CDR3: CASSRASRDNSGNTIYF
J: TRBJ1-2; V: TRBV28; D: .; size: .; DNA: TGTGCCAGCAGTTCTAACGGGACACCCTATGGCTACACCTTC; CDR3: CASSSNGTPYGYTF
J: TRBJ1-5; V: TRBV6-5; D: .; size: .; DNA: TGTGCCAGCAGTTCCCTGGCGGGGGGCAATCAGCCCCAGCATTTT; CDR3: CASSSLAGGNQPQHF
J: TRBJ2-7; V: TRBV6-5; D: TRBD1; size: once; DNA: TGTGCCAGCAGGGGACAGGCCCCGGGCGAGCAGTACTTC; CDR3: CASRGQAPGEQYF
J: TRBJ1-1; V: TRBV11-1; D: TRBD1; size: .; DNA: TGTGCCAGCAGCTTAGCCGAGGACAGGGGGCGCAGATTGAACACTGAAGCTTTCTTT; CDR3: CASSLAEDRGRRLNTEAFF
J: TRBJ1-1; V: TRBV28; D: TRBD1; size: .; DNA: TGTGCCAGCAGCTACGACAGGGGTGGCACTGAAGCTTTCTTT; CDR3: CASSYDRGGTEAFF
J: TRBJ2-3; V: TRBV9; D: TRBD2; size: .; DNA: TGTGCCAGCAGCGTAGGCCTAGCGGGGGGAAGCACAGATACGCAGTATTTT; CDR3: CASSVGLAGGSTDTQYF
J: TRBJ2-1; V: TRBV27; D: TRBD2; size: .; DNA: TGTGCCAGCAGTTTCTCCTTAGCGGGAGTATCTGAGCAGTTCTTC; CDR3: CASSFSLAGVSEQFF
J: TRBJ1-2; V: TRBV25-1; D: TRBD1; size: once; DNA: TGTGCCAGCAGCCGGACAGGGGAGGGCTACACCTTC; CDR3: CASSRTGEGYTF
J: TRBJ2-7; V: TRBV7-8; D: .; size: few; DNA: TGTGCCAGCAGCTTAGGGGTTCTCTACGAGCAGTACTTC; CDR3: CASSLGVLYEQYF
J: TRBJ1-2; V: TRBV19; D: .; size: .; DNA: TGTGCCAGTAGCGAGGGAATCTATGGCTACACCTTC; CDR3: CASSEGIYGYTF